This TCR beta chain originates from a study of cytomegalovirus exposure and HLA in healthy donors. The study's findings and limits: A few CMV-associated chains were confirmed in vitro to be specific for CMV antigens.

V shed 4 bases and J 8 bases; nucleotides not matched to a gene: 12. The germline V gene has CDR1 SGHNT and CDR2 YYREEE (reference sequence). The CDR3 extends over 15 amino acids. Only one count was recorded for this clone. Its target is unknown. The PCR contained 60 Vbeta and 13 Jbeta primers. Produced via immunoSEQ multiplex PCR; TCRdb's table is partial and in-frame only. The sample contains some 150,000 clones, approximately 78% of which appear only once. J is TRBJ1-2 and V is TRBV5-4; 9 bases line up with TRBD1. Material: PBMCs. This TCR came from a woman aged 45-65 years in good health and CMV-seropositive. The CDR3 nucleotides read TGTGCCAGCAGCCAGAATCCGACAGGGGGGGACGGCTACACCTTC. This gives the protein CASSQNPTGGDGYTF.